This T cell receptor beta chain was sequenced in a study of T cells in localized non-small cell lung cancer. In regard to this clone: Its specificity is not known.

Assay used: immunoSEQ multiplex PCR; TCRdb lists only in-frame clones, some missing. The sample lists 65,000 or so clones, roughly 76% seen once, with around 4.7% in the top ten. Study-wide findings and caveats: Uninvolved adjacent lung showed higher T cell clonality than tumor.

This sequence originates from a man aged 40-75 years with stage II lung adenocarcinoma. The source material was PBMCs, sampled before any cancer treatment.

The CDR3 coding sequence is TGTGCCAGCAGTCTAGCCGGACTGAACACCGGGGAGCTGTTTTTT. Encoded protein: CASSLAGLNTGELFF. The J gene is TRBJ2-2, the V gene TRBV11-2, with a tentative D call TRBD2 (5 bases). Deletions cut 6 bases from V and 1 base from J, with 12 bases between. This CDR3 contains 15 residues. Germline-derived CDR1 and CDR2 are SGHAT and FQNNGV.